Listed here are 30 T cell receptor beta chains from one sample, sequenced in a study of blood T cell repertoires in COVID-19. The assay was immunoSEQ multiplex PCR, and TCRdb's table has in-frame clones only and misses some. The table has approximately 160,000 clones, 76% seen once. The specimen was peripheral blood. The receptors shown here come from an elderly woman with acute or convalescent COVID-19.

CDR3 nucleotides: TGTGCCAGTAAACAGGCGATTTATTGGCCCCAGCATTTT. Translated, it gives CASKQAIYWPQHF. The genes are TRBV19 and TRBJ1-5; D perhaps matches TRBD1 (5 bases). The CDR3 consists of 13 residues. Germline values: CDR1 LNHDA, CDR2 SQIVND (reference sequence). Trimming shortened V by 7 bases and J by 9 bases, and 16 bases separated the two germline ends. Together with reference TRBV19 and TRBJ1-5, the CDR3 gives the full variable domain: DGGITQSPKYLFRKEGQNVTLSCEQNLNHDAMYWYRQDPGQGLRLIYYSQIVNDFQKGDIAEGYSVSREKKESFPLTVTSAQKNPTAFYLCASKQAIYWPQHFGDGTRLSIL.

The rearrangement uses TRBV18 and TRBJ2-5, with 7 bases that match TRBD2. V shed 3 bases, J shed 2 bases, and the junction held 6 bases outside the gene matches. Germline V gives CDR1 KGHSH, CDR2 LQKENI. CDR3 length: 15 residues. The chain's CDR3 is CASSPGGGYQETQYF. The CDR3 DNA is TGTGCCAGCTCACCTGGCGGGGGATATCAAGAGACCCAGTACTTC.

This clone occurred once. The chain has TRBV6-2 or TRBV6-3 and TRBJ1-1; a possible D gene is TRBD1 (6 bases). Between the trimmed V and J ends, which lost 6 bases and 4 bases, there was a span of 18 bases. Per the germline V gene, CDR1 is MNHEY and CDR2 is SVGEGT. The CDR3 length is 15 residues. The CDR3 loop reads CASSKAQGLGTEAFF. Written as DNA, the CDR3 is TGTGCCAGCAGCAAAGCACAGGGTTTGGGCACTGAAGCTTTCTTT.

The chain couples TRBV7-9 to TRBJ1-4; D unclear. The CDR3 totals 15 residues. Germline V CDR1 and CDR2: SEHNR, FQNEAQ (reference sequence). V dropped 4 bases and J dropped 5 bases, with 14 bases sitting between them. CDR3 sequence reads: CASSSNTELNEKLFF. The CDR3 nucleotides read TGTGCCAGCAGCTCAAACACAGAATTAAATGAAAAACTGTTTTTT.

The chain recombines TRBV7-2 with TRBJ1-2; maybe TRBD1 (5 bases). This CDR3 spans 12 amino acids. Germline CDR1 is SGHTA and CDR2 is FQGNSA. V lost 3 bases to trimming and J lost 6 bases, with 8 bases between them. The CDR3 region has the DNA TGTGCCAGCAGCTTCCGGGGGAATGGCTACACCTTC. It encodes CASSFRGNGYTF.

The CDR3 region has the DNA TGTGCCAGTAGTATCGGGGGGTCAACTAATGAAAAACTGTTTTTT. As protein: CASSIGGSTNEKLFF. The rearrangement links TRBV19 to TRBJ1-4; perhaps TRBD1 as D (5 bases). The CDR3 is made up of 15 amino acids. Germline V lookup: CDR1 LNHDA, CDR2 SQIVND (reference sequence). V was shortened by 3 bases and J by 0 bases, with 8 bases between the two germline ends.

This clone occurred once. The V call is TRBV6-5, the J call TRBJ1-2; a possible D gene is TRBD1 (5 bases). V was shortened by 0 bases and J by 4 bases, with 12 bases between the two germline ends. Per germline, CDR1 MNHEY and CDR2 SVGAGI. This CDR3 has 15 amino acids. Here the CDR3 DNA reads TGTGCCAGCAGTTACTCGGGGGGTACCATCTATGGCTACACCTTC. It encodes CASSYSGGTIYGYTF.

This clone was counted between two and nine times. The V gene is TRBV19, the J gene TRBJ1-2; no definite D call. V was clipped by 4 bases and J by 0 bases, with 15 bases between them. The CDR3 sequence is 16 residues long. Germline CDR1 is LNHDA and CDR2 is SQIVND (reference sequence). CDR3 coding DNA: TGTGCCAGTAGTACCGACGGGAGGGAAGCTAACTATGGCTACACCTTC. Amino acid sequence: CASSTDGREANYGYTF. The entire variable domain, with the rest obtained from reference TRBV19 and TRBJ1-2, is as follows: DGGITQSPKYLFRKEGQNVTLSCEQNLNHDAMYWYRQDPGQGLRLIYYSQIVNDFQKGDIAEGYSVSREKKESFPLTVTSAQKNPTAFYLCASSTDGREANYGYTFGSGTRLTVV.

The rearrangement joins TRBV27 to TRBJ2-2, with 8 bases identical to TRBD1. V gave up 2 bases and J gave up 4 bases; unmatched junction bases: 9. From germline, CDR1 is MNHEY and CDR2 SMNVEV (reference sequence). CDR3 length: 17 amino acids. In DNA form, the CDR3 reads TGTGCCAGCAGTTTAGGGCTACAGGGGGACGGCACCGGGGAGCTGTTTTTT. Protein: CASSLGLQGDGTGELFF.

As regards this clone: One end of the junction varies from germline; a read error may be responsible. The rearrangement joins TRBV4-1 to TRBJ2-3, with 9 bases that match TRBD2. The V gene's germline CDR1 is MGHRA and CDR2 YSYEKL. This CDR3 region has 18 residues. The CDR3 is CASSQDPLAGLRTNTQYF. CDR3 sequence (DNA): TGCGCCAGCAGCCAAGATCCCCTAGCGGGGCTCCGCACAAATACGCAGTATTTT.

CDR3 amino acids: CASSPGRPNEKLFF. CDR3 DNA: TGTGCCAGCAGCCCCGGGAGGCCTAATGAAAAACTGTTTTTT. V usage is TRBV6-5 and J usage is TRBJ1-4; no clear D. Germline CDR1 MNHEY, CDR2 SVGAGI. V lost 6 bases and J lost 3, with 11 bases in between. This CDR3 comprises 14 residues.

On this clone itself: The same CDR3 also results from other DNA sequences found in this sample. This chain uses TRBV6-1 with TRBJ2-5; D remains unclear. The CDR3 is 13 residues long. V gave up 1 base and J gave up 4 bases, with 7 bases separating them. CDR1 and CDR2 from the germline V gene are MNHNS and SASEGT. CDR3 sequence: CASSEGGVETQYF. The CDR3, as DNA: TGTGCCAGCAGTGAAGGCGGTGTAGAGACCCAGTACTTC.

This clone has just a few counts. This chain joins TRBV7-2 and TRBJ1-1; perhaps TRBD1 as D (6 bases). CDR1 is SGHTA and CDR2 is FQGNSA in the germline V gene. The CDR3 spans 15 residues. The V end lost 3 bases, the J end lost 0 bases, and 11 bases lay between the germline ends. The CDR3 nucleotides are TGTGCCAGCAGCTTCTCTCAGGGGTTGAACACTGAAGCTTTCTTT. This translates into CASSFSQGLNTEAFF.

This chain links TRBV19 with TRBJ2-7; TRBD2 aligns across 11 bases. The J segment lost 6 bases and the V segment lost 3 bases, leaving 4 bases of the junction unmatched. CDR1 is LNHDA and CDR2 is SQIVND in the germline V gene (reference sequence). There are 14 residues in the CDR3. Here the CDR3 reads CASSMSTSGGEQYF. In DNA form, the CDR3 reads TGTGCCAGTAGTATGAGCACTAGCGGGGGCGAGCAGTACTTC.

The genes are TRBV19 and TRBJ1-3; D possibly corresponds to TRBD1 (5 bases). The CDR3 totals 17 residues. V gave up 6 bases and J gave up 0 bases, with 18 bases separating them. Germline CDR1 reads LNHDA; CDR2 reads SQIVND (reference sequence). Here the CDR3 DNA reads TGTGCCAGTAGGTCCTGGGGCGCGGGGGACTCTGGAAACACCATATATTTT. Protein product: CASRSWGAGDSGNTIYF.

The chain links TRBV25-1 to TRBJ2-7; 8 positions agree with TRBD1. With V trimmed by 8 bases and J by 2 bases, 14 bases remained unmatched. The CDR3 extends over 16 amino acids. Germline-derived CDR1 and CDR2 are MGHDK and SYGVNS. The CDR3 bases are TGTGCCAGCGAACCAACGAGAGGACAGGGCACCTACGAGCAGTACTTC. Translated, it gives CASEPTRGQGTYEQYF.

The CDR3 region is CARTNRGGADTQYF. The CDR3 DNA is TGTGCCAGAACCAACAGGGGAGGCGCAGATACGCAGTATTTT. This chain uses TRBV2 with TRBJ2-3, with a weak D call TRBD1 (7 bases). The germline V gene encodes CDR1 SNHLY and CDR2 FYNNEI. Trimming took off 9 bases at V and 4 bases at J, with 17 bases between the two ends. The CDR3 sequence is 14 residues long.

The chain uses TRBV19 and TRBJ1-1, with D perhaps TRBD1 (6 bases). In germline, CDR1 is LNHDA, CDR2 SQIVND (reference sequence). Trimming took 10 bases from V and 6 from J, leaving 15 bases between them. The CDR3 runs 12 residues. The CDR3 protein is CATSGQFAEAFF. Written as DNA, the CDR3 is TGTGCCACCTCTGGACAGTTCGCTGAAGCTTTCTTT.

The chain combines TRBV4-2 with TRBJ2-7; D is uncertain. The CDR3 is 17 residues long. CDR1 is LGHNA and CDR2 is YNFKEQ in the germline V gene. V lost 0 bases, J lost 4 bases, and 19 bases lay in between. CDR3 sequence reads: CASSQEARSSPPYEQYF. The CDR3 region has the DNA TGTGCCAGCAGCCAAGAAGCAAGGAGTTCCCCCCCTTACGAGCAGTACTTC.

V is TRBV3-1 (or the pseudogene TRBV3-2) and J is TRBJ1-4, with TRBD1 matching 8 bases. Germline V lookup: CDR1 LGHDT, CDR2 YNNKEL (reference sequence). J lost 4 bases, V lost 7 bases, and 5 bases had no gene match. CDR3 length equals 14 residues. This CDR3 reads CASTGQGFNEKLFF. Here the CDR3 DNA reads TGTGCCAGCACCGGACAGGGCTTTAATGAAAAACTGTTTTTT.

The chain couples TRBV10-3 to TRBJ2-1; tentatively, D is TRBD2 (6 bases). The CDR3 length is 13 residues. V shed 4 bases and J shed 6 bases, with 10 bases lying between them. Germline CDR1 ENHRY, CDR2 SYGVKD. The CDR3: CAISGGLRNEQFF. The CDR3 DNA reads as TGTGCCATCAGTGGGGGACTTCGCAATGAGCAGTTCTTC.

This chain joins TRBV19 and TRBJ2-3, with 7 bases matching TRBD1. CDR1 is LNHDA, CDR2 SQIVND, per germline (reference sequence). V was pared by 11 bases and J by 2 bases, with 10 bases of the junction left unmatched. The CDR3 contains 14 residues. In nucleotides, the CDR3 is TGTGCCGTCGGACAGGCTTTGGACACAGATACGCAGTATTTT. As protein: CAVGQALDTDTQYF. Combining the CDR3 with reference TRBV19 and TRBJ2-3 gives the whole variable domain DGGITQSPKYLFRKEGQNVTLSCEQNLNHDAMYWYRQDPGQGLRLIYYSQIVNDFQKGDIAEGYSVSREKKESFPLTVTSAQKNPTAFYLCAVGQALDTDTQYFGPGTRLTVL.

The V gene is TRBV5-6, the J gene TRBJ2-7; 7 bases line up with TRBD2. CDR3 length equals 14 residues. V gave up 0 bases and J gave up 5 bases; unmatched junction bases: 5. Germline lookup yields CDR1 SGHDT and CDR2 YYEEEE. CDR3 coding DNA: TGTGCCAGCAGCTTGGTACTAGCGAATCACGAGCAGTACTTC. Translation gives CASSLVLANHEQYF. Complete variable domain (other parts from reference TRBV5-6 and TRBJ2-7): DAGVTQSPTHLIKTRGQQVTLRCSPKSGHDTVSWYQQALGQGPQFIFQYYEEEERQRGNFPDRFSGHQFPNYSSELNVNALLLGDSALYLCASSLVLANHEQYFGPGTRLTVT.

This clone has only a few counts. The chain joins TRBV7-2 to TRBJ2-1; 9 nucleotides align to TRBD2. With V trimmed by 5 bases and J by 8 bases, 13 bases remained unmatched. CDR3 length equals 16 residues. Germline V lookup: CDR1 SGHTA, CDR2 FQGNSA. CDR3 loop: CASSPRGGGATHEQFF. The CDR3 DNA follows: TGTGCCAGCAGCCCCCGAGGCGGGGGGGCAACCCATGAGCAGTTCTTC.

The chain has TRBV5-6 and TRBJ2-2; D call uncertain. Germline-derived CDR1 and CDR2 are SGHDT and YYEEEE. Trimming shortened V by 4 bases and J by 5 bases, and 12 bases separated the two germline ends. The CDR3 is made up of 14 amino acids. DNA for the CDR3: TGTGCCAGCAGCCAGATCATGAAGACCGGGGAGCTGTTTTTT. As protein: CASSQIMKTGELFF.

J is TRBJ1-2 and V is TRBV7-2; D unresolved. Trimming cost V 3 bases and J 7 bases, with 9 bases left between them. Per germline, CDR1 SGHTA and CDR2 FQGNSA. This CDR3 has 12 residues. The CDR3 loop reads CASSLEMTGYTF. The CDR3 DNA follows: TGTGCCAGCAGCTTGGAGATGACTGGCTACACCTTC.

J is TRBJ2-4 and V is TRBV7-2; D perhaps matches TRBD1 (5 bases). In germline, CDR1 is SGHTA, CDR2 FQGNSA. The CDR3 has 14 residues. V dropped 4 bases and J dropped 4 bases, with 11 bases sitting between them. DNA of the CDR3: TGTGCCAGCAGCTGGGGCTCCGGAAAAAACATTCAGTACTTC. It codes for CASSWGSGKNIQYF.

A single count supports this clone. The genes are TRBV11-2 and TRBJ2-6; D remains unclear. V dropped 1 base and J dropped 0 bases, with 7 bases sitting between them. CDR3 length: 16 amino acids. Germline V gene data show CDR1 as SGHAT and CDR2 as FQNNGV. The CDR3 spells CASSLAPHSGANVLTF. CDR3 nucleotide sequence: TGTGCCAGCAGCTTAGCCCCCCACTCTGGGGCCAACGTCCTGACTTTC.

The V gene is TRBV11-2, the J gene TRBJ2-1; possible D gene TRBD2, 6 bases. V shed 5 bases and J shed 9 bases, with 23 bases lying between them. The CDR3 has 16 residues. Germline CDR1 reads SGHAT; CDR2 reads FQNNGV. The CDR3 loop is CASSPIFGTYDGEQFF. The CDR3 nucleotides read TGTGCCAGCAGCCCCATCTTCGGGACTTATGATGGTGAGCAGTTCTTC.

The rearrangement uses TRBV9 and TRBJ2-1; 12 nucleotides align to TRBD2. Looked up from germline, CDR1 is SGDLS and CDR2 is YYNGEE. CDR3 length: 16 amino acids. J was trimmed by 8 bases and V by 0 bases; bases with no gene match: 6. The CDR3 DNA follows: TGTGCCAGCAGCGTAGACTCGGGACTAGCGGGCTATGAGCAGTTCTTC. Translated, it gives CASSVDSGLAGYEQFF.